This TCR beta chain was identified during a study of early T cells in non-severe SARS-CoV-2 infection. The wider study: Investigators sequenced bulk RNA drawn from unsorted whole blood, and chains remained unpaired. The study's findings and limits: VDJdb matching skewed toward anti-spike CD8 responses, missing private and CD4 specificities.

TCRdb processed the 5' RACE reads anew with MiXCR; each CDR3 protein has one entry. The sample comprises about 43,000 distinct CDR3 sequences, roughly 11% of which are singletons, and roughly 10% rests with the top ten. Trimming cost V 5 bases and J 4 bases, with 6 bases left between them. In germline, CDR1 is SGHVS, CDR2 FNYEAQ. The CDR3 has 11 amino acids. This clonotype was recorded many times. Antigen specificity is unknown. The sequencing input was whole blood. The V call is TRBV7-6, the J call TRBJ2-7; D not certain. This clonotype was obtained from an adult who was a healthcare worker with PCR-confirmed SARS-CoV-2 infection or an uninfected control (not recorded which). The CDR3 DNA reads TGTGCCAGCAGCGACGTTTACGAGCAGTACTTC. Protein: CASSDVYEQYF. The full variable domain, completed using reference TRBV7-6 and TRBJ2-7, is GAGVSQSPRYKVTKRGQDVALRCDPISGHVSLYWYRQALGQGPEFLTYFNYEAQQDKSGLPNDRFSAERPEGSISTLTIQRTEQRDSAMYRCASSDVYEQYFGPGTRLTVT.